This T cell receptor (beta chain) is drawn from a study of CD8+ T cells in alopecia areata. Findings of the study overall: Higher clonality and more expanded CD8+ clones appeared in lesional than normal scalp.

The sequencing template was cDNA reverse transcribed from extracted RNA. TCRdb's copy holds only in-frame clones and misses some; the assay was immunoSEQ multiplex PCR. In the table there are over 90,000 clones, approximately 84% of which are singletons. Specified treatment: oral pan-JAK inhibitor, 5-10 mg twice daily. Peripheral blood samples and lesional scalp punch biopsies were obtained from alopecia areata patients. This clone was counted a few times. Its specificity is unknown. There are 11 residues in the CDR3. Trimming shortened V by 6 bases and J by 6 bases, and 12 bases separated the two germline ends. Germline loops: CDR1 SQVTM, CDR2 ANQGSEA.

This chain uses TRBV29-1 with TRBJ2-7, with TRBD2 as a possible D gene (5 bases). Here the sequenced sample was CD8+ T cells sorted from blood, taken at approximately week 30, from a patient treated with tofacitinib. The sequence was collected from a human donor with alopecia areata. The CDR3 DNA is TGCAGCGTCGTGGAAGGGAGCGAGCAGTACTTC. Residues: CSVVEGSEQYF.